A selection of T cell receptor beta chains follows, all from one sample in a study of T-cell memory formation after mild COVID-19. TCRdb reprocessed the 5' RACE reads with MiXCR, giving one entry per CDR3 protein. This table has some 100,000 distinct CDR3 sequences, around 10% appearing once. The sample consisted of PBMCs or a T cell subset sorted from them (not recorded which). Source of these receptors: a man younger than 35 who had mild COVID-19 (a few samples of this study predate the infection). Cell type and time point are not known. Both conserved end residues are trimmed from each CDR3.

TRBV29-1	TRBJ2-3	SAGAPWNTQY
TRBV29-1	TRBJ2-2	SVTWAGQNTGELF
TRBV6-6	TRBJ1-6	ASSTQVSGNSPLH
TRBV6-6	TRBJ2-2	ASSYAGFTGELF
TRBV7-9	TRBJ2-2	ASSQHLSGELF
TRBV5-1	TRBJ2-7	ASSITSDRAHEQY
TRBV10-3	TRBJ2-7	AISEPDYWAEQY
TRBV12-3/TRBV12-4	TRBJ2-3	ASSSPPGGRSTDTQY
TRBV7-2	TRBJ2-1	ASSPGGGKGEQF
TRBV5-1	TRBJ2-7	ASSPAQFADIEQY
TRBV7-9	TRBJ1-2	ASSYQAGDGYGYT
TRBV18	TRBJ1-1	ASSPGRGNTEAF
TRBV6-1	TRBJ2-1	ASVYRSSLQYNEQF
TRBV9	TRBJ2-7	ASSPRTATYEQY
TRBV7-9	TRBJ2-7	ASSPQRAGGPYEQY
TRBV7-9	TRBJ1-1	ASSSNRESVNTEAF
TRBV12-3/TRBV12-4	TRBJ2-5	ASSLGGRIETQY
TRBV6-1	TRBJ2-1	ASSEARLLLDEQF
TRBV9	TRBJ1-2	ASSASGSNYGYT